Described below is a single TCR beta chain sequence and its context. Measured with immunoSEQ multiplex PCR; TCRdb has only the in-frame clones, and not every one. Of about 370,000 clones in the sample, around 91% were seen once. The data belong to a study of blood T cell repertoires in COVID-19. The CDR3 consists of 14 residues. The ends lost 5 bases at V and 4 bases at J; junction bases unmatched: 5. The germline CDR1 and CDR2 sequences are SGHRS and YFSETQ. The chain joins TRBV5-1 to TRBJ2-7, with TRBD2 matching 11 bases. This sequence originates from a man aged 18 to 30 with active or convalescent COVID-19. Sequencing input: peripheral blood. CDR3 nucleotides: TGCGCCAGCAGACAAACTAGCGGGAGTTACGAGCAGTACTTC. Translation: CASRQTSGSYEQYF.